Listed below are T cell receptor beta chains from one sample, sequenced in a study of cytomegalovirus exposure and HLA in healthy donors. The protocol was immunoSEQ multiplex PCR, while the TCRdb copy is restricted to in-frame clones and leaves out a portion. Here the sample spans around 150,000 clones, approximately 82% being singletons. Material: PBMCs. The source is a man between 25 and 39 years old in good health and CMV-seropositive. Each CDR3 is given with its conserved first and last residue. The D gene is left open where the match is weak. Expanded clones get a size class; other rows say once, few or many, or leave the size out.

>TRBD1|TRBV7-9|TRBJ1-5|-
TGTGCCAGCAGCTTAGAAGGGGGCGATCAGCCCCAGCATTTT
CASSLEGGDQPQHF
>TRBD1|TRBV5-4|TRBJ1-1|-
TGTGCCAGCAGTTCCGGGACAGCCAACACTGAAGCTTTCTTT
CASSSGTANTEAFF
>TRBD1|TRBV2|TRBJ2-1|-
TGTGCCAGCAGTGAAATGGGACAGGGGGCCGTCTATGAGCAGTTCTTC
CASSEMGQGAVYEQFF
>TRBD2|TRBV7-2|TRBJ2-2|-
TGTGCCAGCAGCCCACTGACTAGCGGGAGGATTTTAGGCACCGGGGAGCTGTTTTTT
CASSPLTSGRILGTGELFF
>-|TRBV2|TRBJ2-7|-
TGTGCCAGCAAAAGCGTCTCCTACGAGCAGTACTTC
CASKSVSYEQYF
>TRBD1|TRBV10-3|TRBJ2-1|-
TGTGCCATCAGTGAGTCCTCCGCTACAGGGGGAGGTGAGCAGTTCTTC
CAISESSATGGGEQFF
>TRBD2|TRBV11-2|TRBJ2-1|-
TGTGCCAGCAGCCCATTACAGAAACTAGCGGTCAATGAGCAGTTCTTC
CASSPLQKLAVNEQFF
>-|TRBV19|TRBJ1-1|-
TGTGCCAGTATTGATTGGGGCAGGAACACTGAAGCTTTCTTT
CASIDWGRNTEAFF
>-|TRBV6-5|TRBJ1-3|-
TGTGCCAGCAGTTACGGGGCGAGAGAAGGCACCATATATTTT
CASSYGAREGTIYF
>-|TRBV7-2|TRBJ1-2|-
TGTGCCAGCAGCTTAGACCGGGGGGCCTATGGCTACACCTTC
CASSLDRGAYGYTF
>-|TRBV11-2|TRBJ2-7|once
TGTGCCAGCACCAAGGGGGGGGGAGATAAGACCTACTACTTC
CASTKGGGDKTYYF
>TRBD1|TRBV9|TRBJ2-2|-
TGTGCCAGCAGCGGCCCGAAGGGGGCGCTGAGCACCGGGGAGCTGTTTTTT
CASSGPKGALSTGELFF
>TRBD2|TRBV7-8|TRBJ2-1|once
TGTGCCAGCACCGGAAGCGGGGGCAATTACAATGAGCAGTTCTTC
CASTGSGGNYNEQFF
>TRBD1|TRBV5-4|TRBJ2-1|-
TGTGCCAGCAGCCCGCCGGGACAGACTTACAATGAGCAGTTCTTC
CASSPPGQTYNEQFF
>-|TRBV7-6|TRBJ1-1|-
TGTGCCAGCAGCTTAGTATTCGGGATGAACACTGAAGCTTTCTTT
CASSLVFGMNTEAFF
>-|TRBV7-8|TRBJ2-1|-
TGTGCCAGCAGCCTTACTAGCTCCTACAATGAGCAGTTCTTC
CASSLTSSYNEQFF
>TRBD2|TRBV30|TRBJ2-7|few
TGTGCCTCCTCCGGGACTAGCGACTACGAGCAGTACTTC
CASSGTSDYEQYF
>TRBD1|TRBV11-2|TRBJ1-2|-
TGTGCCAGCAGCCAGGGACAGAACTATGGCTACACCTTC
CASSQGQNYGYTF
>-|TRBV5-4|TRBJ2-1|-
TGTGCCAGCAGCTCCATCGGGACAATGACGCAGTTCTTC
CASSSIGTMTQFF
>TRBD1|TRBV9|TRBJ2-2|-
TGTGCCAGCAGCCCGGGACAGGGGGACACCGGGGAGCTGTTTTTT
CASSPGQGDTGELFF
>TRBD2|TRBV11-1|TRBJ2-7|-
TGTGCCAGCAGCACCGGACTAGCGGGAGTCGAGCAGTACTTC
CASSTGLAGVEQYF
>TRBD2|TRBV19|TRBJ2-7|-
TGTGCCAGTAGTATAGTCCTAGCGGGGGGCCCTTCTTACGAGCAGTACTTC
CASSIVLAGGPSYEQYF
>-|TRBV10-1|TRBJ1-6|-
TGCGCCAGCAGTGAAGCAGGGGATCGGTCACCCCTCCACTTT
CASSEAGDRSPLHF
>TRBD2|TRBV16|TRBJ2-3|-
TGTGCCAGCAGCCAATCTTTATCGACTAGCGGGGACGCAGATACGCAGTATTTT
CASSQSLSTSGDADTQYF
>-|TRBV19|TRBJ1-3|-
TGTGCCAGTAGTCTCAGGGGCGGTGGAAACACCATATATTTT
CASSLRGGGNTIYF
>-|TRBV7-6|TRBJ1-5|-
TGTGCCAGCAGCCCTTGGGGGGTCAGTCAGCCCCAGCATTTT
CASSPWGVSQPQHF
>TRBD2|TRBV6-5|TRBJ2-5|-
TGTGCCAGCAGTTACTCTGGGGCTAGCGGGACTGAGACCCAGTACTTC
CASSYSGASGTETQYF
>-|TRBV6-1|TRBJ2-7|-
TGTGCCAGCAGTGAACCCCCGGGGTTTCACGAGCAGTACTTC
CASSEPPGFHEQYF
>TRBD1|TRBV5-1|TRBJ1-1|once
TGCGCCAGCAGCTTGGGGGACAGGGGGGTAACTGAAGCTTTCTTT
CASSLGDRGVTEAFF
>-|TRBV7-8|TRBJ1-2|-
TGTGCCAGCAGCTTAGCGGGTCAGGGGGGCTACACCTTC
CASSLAGQGGYTF
>TRBD2|TRBV6-5|TRBJ2-1|-
TGTGCCAGCAGTTCGCCGGGACTAGCATACAATGAGCAGTTCTTC
CASSSPGLAYNEQFF
>TRBD1|TRBV6-5|TRBJ1-2|-
TGTGCCATAAAGGACAGGGGGTTCGGTGGCTACACCTTC
CAIKDRGFGGYTF
>TRBD1|TRBV29-1|TRBJ1-2|-
TGCAGCGTTGGCACCCGGGACAGCTACTATGGCTACACCTTC
CSVGTRDSYYGYTF
>TRBD2|TRBV7-3|TRBJ2-1|-
TGTGCCAGCAGCTTAGGGGGGACTAGTAGCAATGAGCAGTTCTTC
CASSLGGTSSNEQFF
>-|TRBV9|TRBJ1-5|-
TGTGCCAGCAGCGCCGCAGGGGTGCAACAGCCCCAGCATTTT
CASSAAGVQQPQHF
>-|TRBV5-6|TRBJ2-6|-
TGTGCCAGCAGCTTGGACCGGTACTCTGGGGCCAACGTCCTGACTTTC
CASSLDRYSGANVLTF
>-|TRBV29-1|TRBJ1-1|-
TGCAGCGTCGTAAACCAGGGCCGGAGGGCTGAAGCTTTCTTT
CSVVNQGRRAEAFF
>-|TRBV9|TRBJ2-5|-
TGTGCCAGCAGCCCCATCCGGGGGGCCCACCAAGAGACCCAGTACTTC
CASSPIRGAHQETQYF
>TRBD1|TRBV5-1|TRBJ2-3|-
TGCGCCAGCAGCTTCACAGGGGGTCTTGATACGCAGTATTTT
CASSFTGGLDTQYF
>-|TRBV7-2|TRBJ1-1|-
TGTGCCAGCAGCTTATACAGGATAATGAACACTGAAGCTTTCTTT
CASSLYRIMNTEAFF
>TRBD1|TRBV25-1|TRBJ2-7|-
TGTGCCAGCAGCGACAGGGGGGGTTACGAGCAGTACTTC
CASSDRGGYEQYF
>TRBD2|TRBV7-2|TRBJ2-7|-
TGTGCCAGCAGCTTCCCTAGCGGGGATAGCTACGAGCAGTACTTC
CASSFPSGDSYEQYF
>-|TRBV10-2|TRBJ1-2|-
TGCGCCAGCAGTGAGGGCGGCACTAACTATGGCTACACCTTC
CASSEGGTNYGYTF
>-|TRBV6-6|TRBJ2-5|-
TGTGCCAGCAGTCCCGGTCTCCCGGAGACCCAGTACTTC
CASSPGLPETQYF
>-|TRBV5-4|TRBJ1-2|-
TGTGCCAGCAGCTTCCCGGGTCCCTATGGCTACACCTTC
CASSFPGPYGYTF
>TRBD2|TRBV5-1|TRBJ2-1|-
TGCGCCAGCAGCTTGCTGGCGGGGGTCACCTACAATGAGCAGTTCTTC
CASSLLAGVTYNEQFF
>-|TRBV18|TRBJ2-7|-
TGTGCCAGCAGCCAAGTCGACTACGAGCAGTACTTC
CASSQVDYEQYF
>-|TRBV20-1|TRBJ2-5|-
TGCAGTGCTAGTACCGGAGAGACCCAGTACTTC
CSASTGETQYF